This record looks at one T cell receptor (beta chain) sequence and its context. Its matching antigen is unknown. Stated treatment: 10-day PBMC culture with coronavirus spike peptide pools or control peptides (ViraFEST assay). The record originates from a study of vaccination and CD4 T cells after COVID-19. Overall study context: With a range of 35 to 161, the median interval from diagnosis to drawing post-COVID samples was approximately 91 days.

Scientists ran DNA taken from cultured CD4+ T cells through the Oncomine TCR Beta short-read assay for sequencing. In TCRdb, the PCR reads were re-called with MiXCR into one record per CDR3 protein. This table has 14,000 to 15,000 distinct CDR3 sequences, over 45% appearing once. Trimming cost V 6 bases and J 7 bases, with 16 bases left between them. Per germline, CDR1 MNHNS and CDR2 SASEGT. This CDR3 has 15 residues. The chain carries TRBV6-1 and TRBJ1-6, with D possibly being TRBD1 (5 bases). The material was cultured CD4+ T cells from blood, obtained after SARS-CoV-2 vaccination. The origin of this receptor is a human donor with COVID-19. The CDR3 loop is CASSPRDDGNSPLHF. The CDR3 DNA is TGTGCCAGCAGCCCCCGGGACGATGGAAATTCACCCCTCCACTTT.